There are many counts of the clone carrying this TCR beta chain. Antigen specificity is unknown. The data stem from a study of breast tumors, draining lymph nodes, adjacent tissues. Study observations and caveats: Data fit most tumor T cells coming from lymph node, expanding in tumor. That most tumor T cells come from lymph nodes remained unproven. Tumors had less TCR diversity than lymph nodes, more than nontumor tissue. Compared with basal-like, luminal-like tumors shared significantly more repertoire with nontumor tissue.

Breast cancer patients provided tissue from their axillary draining lymph nodes. The CDR3 runs to 14 residues. Germline V CDR1 and CDR2: SEHNR, FQNEAQ (reference sequence). The V gene lost 4 bases and the J gene lost 4 bases, with 11 bases spanning the gap. TCRdb processed the multiplex PCR reads anew with MiXCR; each CDR3 protein has one entry. This table has 270,000 or so distinct CDR3 sequences, over 30% appearing once. The genes are TRBV7-9 and TRBJ1-5; a possible D gene is TRBD1 (6 bases). The TCR sequence derives from a female donor with breast cancer. Some clones in this sample may be carry-over from other donors' samples. Material for sequencing was axillary lymph node tissue. The CDR3 is CASSSIQGNQPQHF. The CDR3 nucleotides read TGTGCCAGCAGCTCAATACAGGGAAATCAGCCCCAGCATTTT.